Below, one T cell receptor beta chain is given with its context. This entry is derived from a study of cytomegalovirus exposure and HLA in healthy donors. Trimming left V 1 base short and J 5 bases short, with 14 bases between. There are 16 residues in the CDR3. Germline CDR1 reads SNHLY; CDR2 reads FYNNEI. This PCR relied on a set of 60 Vbeta primers and 13 Jbeta primers. The method was immunoSEQ multiplex PCR; TCRdb's version includes in-frame clones alone and lacks a portion of them. This table has 100,000 to 150,000 clones, more than 65% appearing once. The sequenced sample consisted of PBMCs. The chain links TRBV2 to TRBJ2-2; TRBD2 might be the D (6 bases). The sequence was obtained from a man aged 18-30 years in good health and CMV-seropositive. The CDR3 reads CASSEVGGGRTGELFF. CDR3 nucleotides: TGTGCCAGCAGTGAAGTGGGTGGAGGGAGAACCGGGGAGCTGTTTTTT.